The T cell receptor (beta chain) described here comes from a study of blood T cell repertoires in COVID-19. Study summary: The analysed material was cDNA or gDNA that came from T cells, B-cell-depleted T cells, or PBMCs.

This table comes from immunoSEQ multiplex PCR, and its TCRdb copy is limited to in-frame clones, with some not included. Of approximately 85,000 clones in the sample, about nine tenths were seen once. Sequencing was performed on peripheral blood. This TCR came from a woman in her fifties or sixties with active or convalescent COVID-19.

The CDR3: CASSYSPETDTQYF. The DNA for the CDR3 is TGTGCCAGCAGTTACTCCCCAGAAACAGATACGCAGTATTTT. This chain connects TRBV6-6 to TRBJ2-3; no definite D call. CDR3 length equals 14 residues. Trimming cost V 0 bases and J 3 bases, with 7 bases left between them. Germline values: CDR1 MNHNY, CDR2 SVGAGI (reference sequence).